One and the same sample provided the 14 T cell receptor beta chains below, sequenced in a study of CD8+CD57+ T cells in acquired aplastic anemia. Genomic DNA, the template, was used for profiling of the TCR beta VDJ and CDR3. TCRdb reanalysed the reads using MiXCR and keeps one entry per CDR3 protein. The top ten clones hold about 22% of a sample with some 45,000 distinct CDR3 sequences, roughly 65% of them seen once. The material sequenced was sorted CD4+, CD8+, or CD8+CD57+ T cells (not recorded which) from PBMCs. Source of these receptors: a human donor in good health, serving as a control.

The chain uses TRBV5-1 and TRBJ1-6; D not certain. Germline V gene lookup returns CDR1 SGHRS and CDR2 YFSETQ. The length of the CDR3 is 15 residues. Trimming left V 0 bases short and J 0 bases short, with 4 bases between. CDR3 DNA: TGCGCCAGCAGCTTGGACAGCTCCTATAATTCACCCCTCCACTTT. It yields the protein CASSLDSSYNSPLHF.

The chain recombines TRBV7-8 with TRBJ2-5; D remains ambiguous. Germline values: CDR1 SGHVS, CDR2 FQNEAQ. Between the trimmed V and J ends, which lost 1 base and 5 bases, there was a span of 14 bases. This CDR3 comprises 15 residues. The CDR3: CASSLVLGPQETQYF. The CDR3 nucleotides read TGTGCCAGCAGCTTAGTTTTGGGCCCCCAGGAGACCCAGTACTTC.

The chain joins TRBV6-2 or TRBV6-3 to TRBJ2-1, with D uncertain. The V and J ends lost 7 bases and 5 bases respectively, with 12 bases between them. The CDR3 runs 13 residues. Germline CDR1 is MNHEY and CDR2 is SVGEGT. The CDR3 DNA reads TGTGCCAGCATACGGCAGAGCCACAATGAGCAGTTCTTC. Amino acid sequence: CASIRQSHNEQFF.

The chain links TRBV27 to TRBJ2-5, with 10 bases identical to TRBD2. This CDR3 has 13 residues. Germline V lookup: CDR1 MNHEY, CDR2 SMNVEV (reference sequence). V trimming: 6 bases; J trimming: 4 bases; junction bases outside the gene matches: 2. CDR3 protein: CASRTSGVETQYF. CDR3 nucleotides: TGTGCCAGCAGAACTAGCGGGGTAGAGACCCAGTACTTC.

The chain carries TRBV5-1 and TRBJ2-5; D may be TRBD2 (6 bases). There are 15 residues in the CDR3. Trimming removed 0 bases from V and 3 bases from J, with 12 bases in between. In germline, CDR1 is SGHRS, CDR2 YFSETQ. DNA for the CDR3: TGCGCCAGCAGCTTGGACCCGGGAGTAAAAGAGACCCAGTACTTC. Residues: CASSLDPGVKETQYF.

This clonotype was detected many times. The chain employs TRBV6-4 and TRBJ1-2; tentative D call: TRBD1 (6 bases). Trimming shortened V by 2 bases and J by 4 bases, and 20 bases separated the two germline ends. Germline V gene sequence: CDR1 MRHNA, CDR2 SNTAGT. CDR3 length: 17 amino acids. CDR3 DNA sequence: TGTGCCAGCAGTGACCCGGGGGGCCCTCGGCGGGTCTATGGCTACACCTTC. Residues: CASSDPGGPRRVYGYTF.

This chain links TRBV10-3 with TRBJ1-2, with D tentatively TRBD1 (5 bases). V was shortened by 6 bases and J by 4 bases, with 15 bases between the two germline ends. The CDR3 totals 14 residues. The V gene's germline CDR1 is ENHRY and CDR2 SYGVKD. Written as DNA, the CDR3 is TGTGCCATCAGCGGCAGGGACGGAGCCTATGGCTACACCTTC. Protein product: CAISGRDGAYGYTF.

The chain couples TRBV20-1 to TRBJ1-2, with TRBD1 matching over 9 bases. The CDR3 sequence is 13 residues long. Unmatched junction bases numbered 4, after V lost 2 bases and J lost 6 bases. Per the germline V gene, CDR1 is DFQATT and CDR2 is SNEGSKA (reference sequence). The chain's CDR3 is CSARTGGFDGYTF. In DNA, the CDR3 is TGCAGTGCTAGAACAGGGGGCTTTGATGGCTACACCTTC.

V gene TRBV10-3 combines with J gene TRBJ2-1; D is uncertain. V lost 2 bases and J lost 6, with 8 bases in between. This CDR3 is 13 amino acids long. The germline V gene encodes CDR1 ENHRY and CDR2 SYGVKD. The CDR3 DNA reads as TGTGCCATCAGTGAGCAGTTAAGCAATGAGCAGTTCTTC. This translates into CAISEQLSNEQFF.

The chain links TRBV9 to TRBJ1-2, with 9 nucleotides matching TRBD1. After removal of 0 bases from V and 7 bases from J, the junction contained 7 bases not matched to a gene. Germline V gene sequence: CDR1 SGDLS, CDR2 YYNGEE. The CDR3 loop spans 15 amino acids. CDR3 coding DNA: TGTGCCAGCAGCGTAGAGGGACAGGGATCGCGTGGCTACACCTTC. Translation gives CASSVEGQGSRGYTF.

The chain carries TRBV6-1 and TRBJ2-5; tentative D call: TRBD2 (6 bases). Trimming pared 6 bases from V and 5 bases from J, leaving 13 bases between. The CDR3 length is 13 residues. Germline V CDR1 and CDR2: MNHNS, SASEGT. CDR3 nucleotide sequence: TGTGCCAGCAGACCCGGGGGTCGGGAGACCCAGTACTTC. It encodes CASRPGGRETQYF.

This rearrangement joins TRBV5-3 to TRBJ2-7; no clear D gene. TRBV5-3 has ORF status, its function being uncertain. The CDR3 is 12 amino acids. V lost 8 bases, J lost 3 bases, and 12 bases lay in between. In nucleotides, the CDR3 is TGTGCCAGCAGCCTGAGTAACTACGAGCAGTACTTC. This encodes CASSLSNYEQYF.

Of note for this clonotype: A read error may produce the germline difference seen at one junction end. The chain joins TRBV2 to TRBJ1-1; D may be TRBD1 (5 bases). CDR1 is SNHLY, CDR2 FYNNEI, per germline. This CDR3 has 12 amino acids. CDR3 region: CASRQPNTGAFF. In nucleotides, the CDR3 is TGTGCCAGCCGACAGCCGAACACTGGAGCTTTCTTT.

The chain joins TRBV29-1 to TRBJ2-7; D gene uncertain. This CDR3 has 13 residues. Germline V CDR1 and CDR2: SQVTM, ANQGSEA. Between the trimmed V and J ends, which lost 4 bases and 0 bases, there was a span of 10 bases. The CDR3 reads CSVVGDNSYEQYF. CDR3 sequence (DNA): TGCAGCGTTGTCGGCGATAACTCCTACGAGCAGTACTTC.